This T cell receptor beta chain was identified in a study of T cell responses to AZD1222 COVID-19 vaccine. The repertoire was sequenced with immunoSEQ multiplex PCR; TCRdb's copy has only in-frame clones and lacks some. Found here are over 130,000 clones, about 91% of them singletons; the top ten hold roughly 3.6%. Findings and limits, study-wide: After the peak T cell response, and only then, were repertoires sampled. Unmutated variant regions are reportedly targeted by nearly half of spike-specific TCRs.

Second-dose groups at about 4 or about 12 weeks were pooled. This CDR3 has 13 residues. CDR1 and CDR2 from the germline V gene are MNHEY and SVGEGT. The ends were cut back, 0 bases at V and 5 bases at J, with 7 bases in the middle. A note on this clone: Its antigen is currently unknown.

The rearrangement joins TRBV6-2 or TRBV6-3 to TRBJ1-1, with D hard to call. The sample consisted of peripheral blood, taken 28 days after the second AZD1222 dose. The sequence was obtained from an adult who received the AZD1222 COVID-19 vaccine. The CDR3 region is CASSYSPGTEAFF. DNA for the CDR3: TGTGCCAGCAGTTACTCGCCGGGAACTGAAGCTTTCTTT.